This is a list of T cell receptor beta chains from one sample in a study of blood T cell repertoires in COVID-19. The table came from immunoSEQ multiplex PCR; TCRdb's copy has only in-frame clones and leaves some out. The table records around 25,000 clones, 65% to 90% of them present only once. The material sequenced was peripheral blood. The source is a woman older than 75 with acute or convalescent COVID-19. Both conserved end residues are part of each CDR3. D genes are given only for firm matches. A row's size may be missing; if present it is once, few, many or a size class.

clone_size: .; v_call: TRBV7-2; j_call: TRBJ2-7; d_call: .; cdr3_aa: CASSSTSPGEQYF; cdr3_nt: TGTGCCAGCAGCTCGACCTCTCCGGGCGAGCAGTACTTC
clone_size: .; v_call: TRBV30; j_call: TRBJ2-7; d_call: .; cdr3_aa: CAWRLWGSSYEQYF; cdr3_nt: TGTGCCTGGAGACTCTGGGGCAGTTCGTACGAGCAGTACTTC
clone_size: .; v_call: TRBV6-2/TRBV6-3; j_call: TRBJ1-3; d_call: .; cdr3_aa: CASSYDAWSGNTIYF; cdr3_nt: TGTGCCAGCAGTTACGACGCCTGGAGTGGAAACACCATATATTTT
clone_size: .; v_call: TRBV12-3/TRBV12-4; j_call: TRBJ1-3; d_call: .; cdr3_aa: CASSLIRNTIYF; cdr3_nt: TGTGCCAGCAGTTTAATAAGAAACACCATATATTTT
clone_size: .; v_call: TRBV11-2; j_call: TRBJ1-3; d_call: .; cdr3_aa: CASSLAISSGTGNTIYF; cdr3_nt: TGTGCCAGCAGCTTAGCTATCAGTTCAGGGACTGGAAACACCATATATTTT
clone_size: once; v_call: TRBV27; j_call: TRBJ1-2; d_call: TRBD1; cdr3_aa: CASSFRQGPYGYTF; cdr3_nt: TGTGCCAGCAGTTTTAGACAGGGGCCCTATGGCTACACCTTC
clone_size: .; v_call: TRBV30; j_call: TRBJ1-2; d_call: .; cdr3_aa: CAWTPGGYGYTF; cdr3_nt: TGTGCCTGGACCCCCGGGGGGTATGGCTACACCTTC
clone_size: few; v_call: TRBV7-9; j_call: TRBJ2-5; d_call: TRBD2; cdr3_aa: CASSWGGTSGSDETQYF; cdr3_nt: TGTGCCAGCAGCTGGGGGGGGACTAGCGGGAGTGATGAGACCCAGTACTTC
clone_size: .; v_call: TRBV19; j_call: TRBJ1-1; d_call: .; cdr3_aa: CASKRGLNTEAFF; cdr3_nt: TGTGCCAGTAAAAGGGGTTTGAACACTGAAGCTTTCTTT
clone_size: once; v_call: TRBV29-1; j_call: TRBJ2-2; d_call: .; cdr3_aa: CSVASTNTGELFF; cdr3_nt: TGCAGCGTTGCCAGTACGAACACCGGGGAGCTGTTTTTT
clone_size: once; v_call: TRBV25-1; j_call: TRBJ1-6; d_call: TRBD1; cdr3_aa: CASSEWVTGSLHF; cdr3_nt: TGTGCCAGCAGTGAATGGGTGACAGGGAGCCTCCACTTT